Listed below are T cell receptor beta chains from one sample, sequenced in a study of shared clonotypes between healthy human individuals. Some clones are missing from TCRdb's copy, which holds only in-frame ones; the method was immunoSEQ multiplex PCR. The table shows 2.3 million or so clones, with about 92% occurring only once. Sequencing was done on a sample of naive CD4+ T cells from PBMCs. The receptors were gathered from a man in his late teens or twenties in good health. Some clones in this sample may be carry-over from other donors' samples. Both conserved end residues are part of each CDR3. Fields, in order: V gene, D gene, CDR3 length, J gene, clone size, CDR3 DNA, CDR3 protein. D genes are given only for firm matches. Only some rows state a clone size, as once, few, many or a class for expanded clones.

V: TRBV7-2; D: TRBD1; length: 13; J: TRBJ1-1; size: .; DNA: TGTGCCAGCAGCGCGGGACAGGGGTCTGAAGCTTTCTTT; CDR3: CASSAGQGSEAFF
V: TRBV7-3; D: TRBD1; length: 16; J: TRBJ2-3; size: .; DNA: TGTGCCAGCAGCTTAAACACAGGGGTTTTCGAAGATACGCAGTATTTT; CDR3: CASSLNTGVFEDTQYF
V: TRBV28; D: TRBD1; length: 12; J: TRBJ1-2; size: .; DNA: TGTGCCAGCATTACAGGGGATTGGGGCTACACCTTC; CDR3: CASITGDWGYTF
V: TRBV2; D: .; length: 16; J: TRBJ2-3; size: .; DNA: TGTGCCAGCAGTGAACAGGGCAGGGGATGGGATAATACGCAGTATTTT; CDR3: CASSEQGRGWDNTQYF
V: TRBV6-5; D: TRBD1; length: 16; J: TRBJ2-7; size: once; DNA: TGTGCCAGCAGTTACTCGCGGTGGACAGGGGTCGGGGAGCAGTACTTC; CDR3: CASSYSRWTGVGEQYF
V: TRBV4-1; D: TRBD2; length: 20; J: TRBJ2-1; size: once; DNA: TGCGCCAGCAGCCAAGATCAAGGGGCCTTGGGGACTAGGGGAGGCAATGAGCAGTTCTTC; CDR3: CASSQDQGALGTRGGNEQFF
V: TRBV27; D: TRBD1; length: 16; J: TRBJ1-5; size: .; DNA: TGTGCCAGCAGTATATCCGGGACAGGGGGGTGGCAGCCCCAGCATTTT; CDR3: CASSISGTGGWQPQHF
V: TRBV6-7; D: TRBD2; length: 16; J: TRBJ2-3; size: .; DNA: TGTGCCAGCAGTTACGCAATAGCGGAGCGGGGAGATACGCAGTATTTT; CDR3: CASSYAIAERGDTQYF
V: TRBV29-1; D: .; length: 14; J: TRBJ1-1; size: .; DNA: TGCAGCGTACTCAATACAGGGCTGAACACTGAAGCTTTCTTT; CDR3: CSVLNTGLNTEAFF
V: TRBV11-2; D: .; length: 16; J: TRBJ2-1; size: .; DNA: TGTGCCAGCAGCTTAGATGAGCGGTCGACCTACAATGAGCAGTTCTTC; CDR3: CASSLDERSTYNEQFF
V: TRBV7-2; D: TRBD2; length: 15; J: TRBJ2-7; size: .; DNA: TGTGCCAGCAGCATAGATAGCGGGAGCGCTTACGAGCAGTACTTC; CDR3: CASSIDSGSAYEQYF
V: TRBV6-1; D: .; length: 16; J: TRBJ2-7; size: .; DNA: TGTGCCAGCAGTGAAGCTGCGGGACAGTTAACCTACGAGCAGTACTTC; CDR3: CASSEAAGQLTYEQYF
V: TRBV18; D: TRBD1; length: 15; J: TRBJ1-2; size: .; DNA: TGTGCCAGCTCACCCCTGGGACAGGCCTCGGATGGCTACACCTTC; CDR3: CASSPLGQASDGYTF
V: TRBV6-1; D: .; length: 12; J: TRBJ1-1; size: .; DNA: TGTGCCAGCAGTCATGGGGGCCAAGAAGCTTTCTTT; CDR3: CASSHGGQEAFF
V: TRBV7-8; D: .; length: 13; J: TRBJ2-7; size: .; DNA: TGTGCCAGCAGTCGATCGCCCAGATACGAGCAGTACTTC; CDR3: CASSRSPRYEQYF
V: TRBV11-3; D: .; length: 14; J: TRBJ1-5; size: .; DNA: TGTGCCAGCAGCTTAGGGGAACGCGATCAGCCCCAGCATTTT; CDR3: CASSLGERDQPQHF
V: TRBV18; D: TRBD2; length: 20; J: TRBJ2-3; size: .; DNA: TGTGCCAGCTCAACTTACTCCCGACTAGAATGGGGGGGAAGCACAGATACGCAGTATTTT; CDR3: CASSTYSRLEWGGSTDTQYF
V: TRBV9; D: .; length: 14; J: TRBJ1-4; size: .; DNA: TGTGCCAGCAGCGTAGGGGGCACTAATGAAAAACTGTTTTTT; CDR3: CASSVGGTNEKLFF
V: TRBV2; D: .; length: 11; J: TRBJ2-7; size: .; DNA: TGTGCCAGCAGTGAAATGGCTCAGCAGTACTTC; CDR3: CASSEMAQQYF
V: TRBV5-1; D: .; length: 16; J: TRBJ1-5; size: .; DNA: TGCGCCAGCAGCTTGTACCCAGCCAGTATGGATCAGCCCCAGCATTTT; CDR3: CASSLYPASMDQPQHF
V: TRBV6-1; D: TRBD2; length: 17; J: TRBJ2-3; size: once; DNA: TGTGCCAGCAGTGATTGGAGGCTAGCGGGAGGATTTGATACGCAGTATTTT; CDR3: CASSDWRLAGGFDTQYF
V: TRBV28; D: .; length: 11; J: TRBJ1-1; size: .; DNA: TGTGCCAGCAGTTCCGACCGGGCCCACGGTTTT; CDR3: CASSSDRAHGF
V: TRBV11-2; D: TRBD2; length: 17; J: TRBJ2-1; size: few; DNA: TGTGCCAGCAGCTTAGTGAGGACTAGCGGGAGGGGGAATGAGCAGTTCTTC; CDR3: CASSLVRTSGRGNEQFF
V: TRBV6-1; D: .; length: 12; J: TRBJ2-5; size: once; DNA: TGTGCCAGCAGCCCAGAAAGGCGGACCCAGTACTTC; CDR3: CASSPERRTQYF
V: TRBV5-4; D: TRBD1; length: 15; J: TRBJ2-2; size: .; DNA: TGTGCCAGCAGCGCTGCACAGGGGGCAAGCGGGGAGCTGTTTTTT; CDR3: CASSAAQGASGELFF
V: TRBV5-1; D: .; length: 15; J: TRBJ1-1; size: .; DNA: TGCGCCAGCACCCAAGGACGGGGTGGAAACACTGAAGCTTTCTTT; CDR3: CASTQGRGGNTEAFF
V: TRBV7-8; D: TRBD1; length: 13; J: TRBJ2-7; size: .; DNA: TGTGCCAGCAGCCGAATGACAGGGGGCGAGCAGTACTTC; CDR3: CASSRMTGGEQYF
V: TRBV9; D: .; length: 13; J: TRBJ1-1; size: .; DNA: TGTGCCAGCAGCGTTGACAGCCACACTGAAGCTTTCTTT; CDR3: CASSVDSHTEAFF
V: TRBV2; D: .; length: 14; J: TRBJ1-5; size: .; DNA: TGTGCCAGCAGTCCCGCGTCGGGGTATCAGCCCCAGCATTTT; CDR3: CASSPASGYQPQHF
V: TRBV28; D: .; length: 13; J: TRBJ1-5; size: .; DNA: TGTGCCAGCACTTGGGGGATCCATCAGCCCCAGCATTTT; CDR3: CASTWGIHQPQHF
V: TRBV30; D: .; length: 12; J: TRBJ2-7; size: .; DNA: TGTGCCTGGAGTGGCGGGTCCTACGAGCAGTACTTC; CDR3: CAWSGGSYEQYF
V: TRBV30; D: .; length: 14; J: TRBJ2-6; size: .; DNA: TGTGCCTGGAGGGGCCTCTCTGGGGCCAACGTCCTGACTTTC; CDR3: CAWRGLSGANVLTF
V: TRBV2; D: TRBD1; length: 15; J: TRBJ2-7; size: .; DNA: TGTGCCAGCAGTGAAGGGACAGGGGGGCGTTGGGAGCAGTACTTC; CDR3: CASSEGTGGRWEQYF
V: TRBV6-5; D: .; length: 15; J: TRBJ1-1; size: .; DNA: TGTGCCAGCAGGCGCAGACAGCTCATGAACACTGAAGCTTTCTTT; CDR3: CASRRRQLMNTEAFF
V: TRBV9; D: .; length: 18; J: TRBJ1-5; size: once; DNA: TGTGCCAGCAGCGTAGGAGGATTTTCGATTAGGAGCAATCAGCCCCAGCATTTT; CDR3: CASSVGGFSIRSNQPQHF
V: TRBV30; D: TRBD1; length: 15; J: TRBJ2-3; size: .; DNA: TGTGCCTGGAGGGCCCAGGGGGCTGGTACAGATACGCAGTATTTT; CDR3: CAWRAQGAGTDTQYF
V: TRBV28; D: .; length: 15; J: TRBJ2-3; size: .; DNA: TGTGCCAGCAGTTTTGTTCGTACAAGCACAGATACGCAGTATTTT; CDR3: CASSFVRTSTDTQYF
V: TRBV30; D: TRBD2; length: 13; J: TRBJ2-3; size: .; DNA: TGTGCCTGGTGGACTAGCGGGAGTCGGTCGCAGTATTTT; CDR3: CAWWTSGSRSQYF
V: TRBV10-3; D: .; length: 12; J: TRBJ2-1; size: .; DNA: TGTGCCGTCGGGACTTCCGGCAATGAGCAGTTCTTC; CDR3: CAVGTSGNEQFF
V: TRBV11-2; D: .; length: 15; J: TRBJ2-1; size: once; DNA: TGTGCCAGCAGCTTAATTCCTCAAAAAGGCAATGAGCAGTTCTTC; CDR3: CASSLIPQKGNEQFF
V: TRBV1; D: .; length: 14; J: TRBJ1-2; size: .; DNA: TGCACCAGCAGCCAAGGGACAGGGGGCAGTGGCTACACCTTC; CDR3: CTSSQGTGGSGYTF